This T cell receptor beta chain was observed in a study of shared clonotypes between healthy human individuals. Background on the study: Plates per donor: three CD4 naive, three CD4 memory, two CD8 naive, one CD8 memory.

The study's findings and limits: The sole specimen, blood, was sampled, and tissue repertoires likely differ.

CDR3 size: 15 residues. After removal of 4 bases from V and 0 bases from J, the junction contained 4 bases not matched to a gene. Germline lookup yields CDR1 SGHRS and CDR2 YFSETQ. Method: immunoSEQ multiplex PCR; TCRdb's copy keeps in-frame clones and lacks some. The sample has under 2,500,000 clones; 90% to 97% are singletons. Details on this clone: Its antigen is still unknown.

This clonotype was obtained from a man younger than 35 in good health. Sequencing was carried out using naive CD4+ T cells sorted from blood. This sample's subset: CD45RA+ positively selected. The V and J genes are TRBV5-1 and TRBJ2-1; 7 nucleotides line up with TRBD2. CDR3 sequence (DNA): TGCGCCAGCAGCGACCGGGGGGACTCCTACAATGAGCAGTTCTTC. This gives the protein CASSDRGDSYNEQFF.